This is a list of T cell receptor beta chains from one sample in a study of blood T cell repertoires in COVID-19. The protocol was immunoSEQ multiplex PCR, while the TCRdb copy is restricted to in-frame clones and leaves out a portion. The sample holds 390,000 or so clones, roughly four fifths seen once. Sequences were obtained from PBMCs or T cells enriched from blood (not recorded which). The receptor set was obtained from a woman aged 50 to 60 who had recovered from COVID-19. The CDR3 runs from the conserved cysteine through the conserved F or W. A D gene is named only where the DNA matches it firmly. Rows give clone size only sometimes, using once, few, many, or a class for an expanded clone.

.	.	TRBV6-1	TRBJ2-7	CASSEAGRGYEQYF	TGTGCCAGCAGTGAGGCGGGCAGGGGCTACGAGCAGTACTTC
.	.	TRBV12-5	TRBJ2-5	CASGLVRETQYF	TGTGCTAGTGGTTTGGTTCGAGAGACCCAGTACTTC
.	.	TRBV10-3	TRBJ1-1	CAISESGGVHTEAFF	TGTGCCATCAGTGAGTCCGGGGGGGTTCACACTGAAGCTTTCTTT
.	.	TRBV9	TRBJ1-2	CASSPFDYGYTF	TGTGCCAGCAGCCCCTTCGACTATGGCTACACCTTC
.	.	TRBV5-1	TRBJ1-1	CASSLTRVNTEAFF	TGCGCCAGCAGCTTGACGCGGGTAAACACTGAAGCTTTCTTT
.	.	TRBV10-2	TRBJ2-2	CASIPGTGELFF	TGCGCCAGCATCCCGGGGACCGGGGAGCTGTTTTTT
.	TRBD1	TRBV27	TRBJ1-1	CASSTTGKYTEAFF	TGTGCCAGCAGTACGACAGGGAAGTACACTGAAGCTTTCTTT
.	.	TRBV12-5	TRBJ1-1	CASGQRQRPLTEAFF	TGTGCTAGTGGCCAGAGACAGCGACCTTTGACTGAAGCTTTCTTT
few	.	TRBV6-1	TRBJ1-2	CASSEVARALYTF	TGTGCCAGCAGTGAAGTGGCCAGGGCGCTATACACCTTC
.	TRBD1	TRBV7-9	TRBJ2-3	CASSPGQDTDTQYF	TGTGCCAGCAGCCCAGGACAGGACACAGATACGCAGTATTTT
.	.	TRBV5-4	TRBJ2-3	CASSWVVGAGTDTQYF	TGTGCCAGCAGCTGGGTAGTTGGCGCGGGCACAGATACGCAGTATTTT
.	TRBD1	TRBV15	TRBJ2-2	CATSRAGTGLSGELFF	TGTGCCACCAGCAGGGCCGGGACAGGTTTGTCCGGGGAGCTGTTTTTT
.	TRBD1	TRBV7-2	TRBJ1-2	CASSVHSGTANYGYTF	TGTGCCAGCAGTGTTCATTCAGGGACAGCAAACTATGGCTACACCTTC
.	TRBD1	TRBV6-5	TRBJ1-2	CASSQTGGYGYTF	TGTGCCAGCAGTCAAACAGGGGGCTATGGCTACACCTTC
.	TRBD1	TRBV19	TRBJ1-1	CASRTGGVNTEAFF	TGTGCCAGTAGAACAGGGGGCGTTAACACTGAAGCTTTCTTT
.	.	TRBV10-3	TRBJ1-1	CAISEEGSTEAFF	TGTGCCATCAGTGAGGAGGGTAGCACTGAAGCTTTCTTT
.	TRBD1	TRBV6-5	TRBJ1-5	CASNIQGMTQPQHF	TGTGCCAGCAATATACAGGGGATGACTCAGCCCCAGCATTTT
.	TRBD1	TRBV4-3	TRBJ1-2	CASSPGTAGGYTF	TGCGCCAGCAGCCCCGGGACAGCGGGCGGCTACACCTTC
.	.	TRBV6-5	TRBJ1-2	CASSYSKGQGYNGYTF	TGTGCCAGCAGTTACTCGAAGGGGCAGGGCTATAATGGCTACACCTTC
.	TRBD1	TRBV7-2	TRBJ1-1	CASSRTGKDRSEAFF	TGTGCCAGCTCCCGGACAGGGAAGGATCGTTCTGAAGCTTTCTTT
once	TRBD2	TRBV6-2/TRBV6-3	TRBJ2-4	CASSQTSGSNTLAKNIQYF	TGTGCCAGCAGTCAGACTAGCGGATCAAATACTCTAGCCAAAAACATTCAGTACTTC
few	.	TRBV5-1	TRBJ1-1	CASSGSGLNTEAFF	TGCGCCAGCAGTGGGTCAGGCCTGAACACTGAAGCTTTCTTT
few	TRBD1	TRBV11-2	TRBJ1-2	CASSPLGQGPYGYTF	TGTGCCAGCAGCCCATTAGGACAGGGACCCTATGGCTACACCTTC
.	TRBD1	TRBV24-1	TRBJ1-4	CATSEWDRSEEKLFF	TGTGCCACCAGTGAGTGGGACAGGTCTGAGGAAAAACTGTTTTTT